This T cell receptor beta chain was sequenced for a study of cytomegalovirus exposure and HLA in healthy donors. Across the study: Counted in an early data release were about 85 million unique TCRs from HLA-typed donors.

This clone showed up just a few times. The antigen remains undetermined. The germline CDR1 and CDR2 sequences are SGHRS and YFSETQ. The germline V and J ends were trimmed by 2 bases and 4 bases, with 10 bases remaining between them. This CDR3 has 14 residues. The PCR contained 60 Vbeta and 13 Jbeta primers. Sequencing was performed with immunoSEQ multiplex PCR; in TCRdb, only in-frame clones are kept and a portion is missing. Among some 180,000 clones listed, about 13% were seen once. Whole-study findings and limits: One cluster of highly shared sequence variants probably arose as a sequencing artifact.

This receptor was taken from a man aged 45 to 65 in good health and CMV-seropositive. Sequencing was done on a sample of PBMCs. This sequence joins TRBV5-1 and TRBJ1-3, with D perhaps matching TRBD1 (5 bases). The CDR3 nucleotides read TGCGCCAGCAGCTTCGGGGGAGCGGGAAACACCATATATTTT. Translating it yields CASSFGGAGNTIYF.